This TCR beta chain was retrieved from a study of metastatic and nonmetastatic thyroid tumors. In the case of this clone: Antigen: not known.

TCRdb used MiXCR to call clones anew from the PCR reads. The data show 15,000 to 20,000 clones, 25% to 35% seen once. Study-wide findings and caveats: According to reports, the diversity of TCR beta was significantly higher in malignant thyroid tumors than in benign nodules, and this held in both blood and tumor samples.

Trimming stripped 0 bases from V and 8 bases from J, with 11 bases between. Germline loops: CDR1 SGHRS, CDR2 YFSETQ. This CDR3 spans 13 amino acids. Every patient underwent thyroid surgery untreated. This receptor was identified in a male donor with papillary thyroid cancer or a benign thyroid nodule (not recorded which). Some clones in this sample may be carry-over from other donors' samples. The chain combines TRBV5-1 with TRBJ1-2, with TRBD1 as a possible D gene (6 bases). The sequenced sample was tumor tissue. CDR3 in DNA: TGCGCCAGCAGCTTGGCTGGGGGCAGGGGCTACACCTTC. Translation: CASSLAGGRGYTF.